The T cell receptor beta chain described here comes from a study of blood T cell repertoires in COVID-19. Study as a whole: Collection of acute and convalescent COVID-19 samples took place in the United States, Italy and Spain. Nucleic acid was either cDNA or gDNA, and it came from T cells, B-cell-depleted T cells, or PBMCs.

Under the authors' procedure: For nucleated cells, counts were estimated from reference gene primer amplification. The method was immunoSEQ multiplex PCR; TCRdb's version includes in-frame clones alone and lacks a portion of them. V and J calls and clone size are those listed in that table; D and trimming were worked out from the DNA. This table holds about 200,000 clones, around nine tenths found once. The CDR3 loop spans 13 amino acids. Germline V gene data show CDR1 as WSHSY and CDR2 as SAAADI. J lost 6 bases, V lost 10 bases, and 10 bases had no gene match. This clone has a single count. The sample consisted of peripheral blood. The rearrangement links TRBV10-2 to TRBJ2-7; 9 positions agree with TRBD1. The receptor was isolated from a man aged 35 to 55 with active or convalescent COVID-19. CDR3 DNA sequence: TGCGCCACCATCAAGGACAGGGGAGGCGAGCAGTACTTC. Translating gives CATIKDRGGEQYF.